A single sample gave rise to the 14 T cell receptor beta chains below, sequenced in a study of shared clonotypes between healthy human individuals. The table came from immunoSEQ multiplex PCR; TCRdb's copy has only in-frame clones and leaves some out. Here the sample spans some 2 million clones, 90% to 95% being singletons. Sample: naive CD4+ T cells sorted from blood. As to subset: CD45RA+ positively selected. The receptors were sampled from a man aged 18 to 29 in good health.

Concerning this clone itself: The sample contains more than one DNA sequence encoding this CDR3. The chain links TRBV2 to TRBJ1-2; D ambiguous. The V and J ends lost 4 bases and 5 bases respectively, with 5 bases between them. The CDR3 has 11 amino acids. CDR1 SNHLY and CDR2 FYNNEI come from the germline V gene. The chain's CDR3 is CASSGGYGYTF. In nucleotides, the CDR3 is TGTGCCAGCAGTGGTGGGTATGGCTACACCTTC.

The rearrangement joins TRBV9 to TRBJ1-4, with D tentatively TRBD1 (6 bases). The CDR3 loop spans 15 amino acids. V lost 3 bases, J lost 3 bases, and 12 bases lay in between. Germline V gives CDR1 SGDLS, CDR2 YYNGEE. This CDR3 reads CASSAWGAANEKLFF. The DNA of the CDR3 is TGTGCCAGCAGCGCCTGGGGGGCGGCTAATGAAAAACTGTTTTTT.

This chain links TRBV10-3 with TRBJ2-2; D unresolved. In germline, CDR1 is ENHRY, CDR2 SYGVKD. This CDR3 is 14 amino acids long. Trimming removed 6 bases from V and 4 bases from J, with 12 bases in between. This CDR3 is CAISRRDGTGELFF. The CDR3 DNA follows: TGTGCCATCAGCCGGCGAGACGGCACCGGGGAGCTGTTTTTT.

This clone showed up just a few times. The genes are TRBV2 and TRBJ1-1, with a tentative D call TRBD1 (5 bases). From germline, CDR1 is SNHLY and CDR2 FYNNEI. The CDR3 is 12 residues long. V lost 4 bases and J lost 7, with 10 bases in between. Here the CDR3 DNA reads TGTGCCAGCAGTGTCAGGGAACATGAAGCTTTCTTT. Protein: CASSVREHEAFF.

The rearrangement joins TRBV10-1 to TRBJ1-2; D is unclear. Germline CDR1 and CDR2: WNHNN and SYGVQD (reference sequence). This CDR3 is 13 amino acids long. The V gene lost 3 bases and the J gene lost 4 bases, with 9 bases spanning the gap. This CDR3 reads CASSEGLSYGYTF. CDR3 DNA sequence: TGCGCCAGCAGTGAAGGCTTGAGCTATGGCTACACCTTC.

Comment on this clone: Other DNA sequences within the sample encode an identical CDR3. The rearrangement links TRBV7-2 to TRBJ2-7; D not certain. V was shortened by 5 bases and J by 0 bases, with 5 bases between the two germline ends. CDR3 length: 12 amino acids. CDR1 and CDR2 (germline): SGHTA, FQGNSA. Here the CDR3 reads CASSKSSYEQYF. In DNA, the CDR3 is TGTGCCAGCAGCAAAAGCTCCTACGAGCAGTACTTC.

This clone was seen once. The chain couples TRBV4-1 to TRBJ1-2, with a possible D match to TRBD1 (6 bases). V was cut by 5 bases and J by 2 bases, with 9 bases left in between. The CDR3 extends over 13 amino acids. CDR1 is MGHRA and CDR2 is YSYEKL in the germline V gene. The DNA for the CDR3 is TGCGCCAGCAGCAACAGGGTAAACTATGGCTACACCTTC. Translated, it gives CASSNRVNYGYTF.

The chain joins TRBV6-1 to TRBJ1-2, with D possibly TRBD1 on 5 matching bases. Germline V gives CDR1 MNHNS, CDR2 SASEGT. V was cut by 2 bases and J by 6 bases, with 10 bases left in between. This CDR3 has 13 residues. CDR3 nucleotide sequence: TGTGCCAGCAGTGAACTGGGGCGACATGGCTACACCTTC. Its protein is CASSELGRHGYTF.

This chain links TRBV9 with TRBJ2-2; D is perhaps TRBD1 (5 bases). Germline assignment: CDR1 SGDLS and CDR2 YYNGEE. V gave up 5 bases and J gave up 1 base, with 12 bases separating them. CDR3 length: 15 amino acids. CDR3: CASSALTGNTGELFF. CDR3 coding DNA: TGTGCCAGCAGTGCTCTAACAGGGAACACCGGGGAGCTGTTTTTT. Drawing the rest from reference TRBV9 and TRBJ2-2, the complete variable domain is DSGVTQTPKHLITATGQRVTLRCSPRSGDLSVYWYQQSLDQGLQFLIQYYNGEERAKGNILERFSAQQFPDLHSELNLSSLELGDSALYFCASSALTGNTGELFFGEGSRLTVL.

The chain has TRBV7-2 and TRBJ2-1, with 8 bases aligning to TRBD2. Germline V gene sequence: CDR1 SGHTA, CDR2 FQGNSA. J was trimmed by 3 bases and V by 5 bases; bases with no gene match: 12. The CDR3 has 17 amino acids. The DNA for the CDR3 is TGTGCCAGCAGCCCCCGGGCTAGCGGGCGCCACTACAATGAGCAGTTCTTC. Translation: CASSPRASGRHYNEQFF.

The chain uses TRBV20-1 and TRBJ1-2, with D unresolved. The CDR3 has 10 amino acids. V lost 3 bases and J 7 bases, leaving 6 bases between the germline ends. Germline CDR1 DFQATT, CDR2 SNEGSKA (reference sequence). CDR3 sequence (DNA): TGCAGTGCTAGTTACTCTGGCTACACCTTC. Its translation: CSASYSGYTF.

This clone was found once. The chain employs TRBV28 and TRBJ1-6; a weak D match, TRBD1 (6 bases). This CDR3 contains 15 residues. Germline lookup yields CDR1 MDHEN and CDR2 SYDVKM. V lost 7 bases, J lost 7 bases, and 17 bases lay in between. CDR3 sequence reads: CASKPSTGQNSPLHF. The CDR3 bases are TGTGCCAGCAAACCCTCAACAGGGCAAAATTCACCCCTCCACTTT.

The chain employs TRBV4-3 and TRBJ2-7; 10 bases fit TRBD1. The ends lost 1 base at V and 6 bases at J; junction bases unmatched: 12. This CDR3 spans 17 amino acids. CDR1 LGHNA and CDR2 YSLEER come from the germline V gene. The DNA for the CDR3 is TGCGCCAGCAGCCAAGTCACCTCCGGGACAGGGGTAGGCGAGCAGTACTTC. Protein product: CASSQVTSGTGVGEQYF.

As for this clone: Other DNA sequences in the sample encode the same CDR3. The V and J genes are TRBV2 and TRBJ2-2, with D perhaps TRBD1 (6 bases). From germline, CDR1 is SNHLY and CDR2 FYNNEI. The CDR3 is made up of 15 amino acids. V was clipped by 6 bases and J by 2 bases, with 13 bases between them. As DNA, the CDR3 is TGTGCCAGCAGCCCGCAGGGGCTAAACACCGGGGAGCTGTTTTTT. It specifies CASSPQGLNTGELFF.